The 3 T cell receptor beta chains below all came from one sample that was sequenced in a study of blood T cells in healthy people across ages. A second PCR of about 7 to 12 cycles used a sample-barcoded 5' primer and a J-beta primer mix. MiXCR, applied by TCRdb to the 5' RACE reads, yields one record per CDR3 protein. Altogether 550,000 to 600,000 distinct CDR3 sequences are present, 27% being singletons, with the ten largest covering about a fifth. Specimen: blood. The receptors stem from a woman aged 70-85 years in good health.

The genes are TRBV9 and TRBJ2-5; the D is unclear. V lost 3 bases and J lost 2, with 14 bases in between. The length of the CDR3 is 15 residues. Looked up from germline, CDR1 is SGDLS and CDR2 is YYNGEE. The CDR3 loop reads CASSDPSAGQETQYF. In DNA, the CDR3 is TGTGCCAGCAGCGACCCGTCGGCCGGGCAAGAGACCCAGTACTTC. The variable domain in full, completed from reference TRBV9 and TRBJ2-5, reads DSGVTQTPKHLITATGQRVTLRCSPRSGDLSVYWYQQSLDQGLQFLIQYYNGEERAKGNILERFSAQQFPDLHSELNLSSLELGDSALYFCASSDPSAGQETQYFGPGTRLLVL.

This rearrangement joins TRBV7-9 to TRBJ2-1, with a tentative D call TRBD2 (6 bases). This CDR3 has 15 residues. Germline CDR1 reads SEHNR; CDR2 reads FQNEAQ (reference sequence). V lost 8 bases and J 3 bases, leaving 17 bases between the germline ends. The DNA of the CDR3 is TGTGCCAGCGGTAAGCCCGGGACTTTCTACAATGAGCAGTTCTTC. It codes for CASGKPGTFYNEQFF.

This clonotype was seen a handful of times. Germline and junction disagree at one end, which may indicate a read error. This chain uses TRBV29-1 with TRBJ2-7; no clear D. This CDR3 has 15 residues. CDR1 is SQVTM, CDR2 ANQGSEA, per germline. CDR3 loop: CSVQAPGPSSYKQYF. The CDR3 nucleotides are TGCAGCGTTCAAGCTCCGGGTCCCAGCTCCTACAAGCAGTACTTC.